One sample yielded the 9 T cell receptor beta chains listed below, sequenced in a study of cytomegalovirus exposure and HLA in healthy donors. 60 Vbeta and 13 Jbeta primers were used in PCR. Repertoires were generated with immunoSEQ multiplex PCR, while TCRdb's copy carries only in-frame clones and drops some. This table holds 150,000 to 200,000 clones, about 10% found once. The source material was PBMCs. Receptors originate from a woman younger than 45 in good health and CMV-seropositive.

This clone was counted a few times. The gene calls are TRBV2 and TRBJ2-7; D may be TRBD2 (7 bases). V lost 5 bases and J lost 4, with 18 bases in between. Germline loops: CDR1 SNHLY, CDR2 FYNNEI. CDR3 length: 15 amino acids. The CDR3: CASSKRSEGGYEQYF. DNA for the CDR3: TGTGCCAGCAGTAAGCGTAGTGAGGGGGGGTACGAGCAGTACTTC. Using reference TRBV2 and TRBJ2-7 for the parts outside the CDR3, the full variable domain is EPEVTQTPSHQVTQMGQEVILRCVPISNHLYFYWYRQILGQKVEFLVSFYNNEISEKSEIFDDQFSVERPDGSNFTLKIRSTKLEDSAMYFCASSKRSEGGYEQYFGPGTRLTVT.

This clone showed up just a few times. The V call is TRBV11-2, the J call TRBJ1-1; D uncertain. The germline CDR1 and CDR2 sequences are SGHAT and FQNNGV. This CDR3 region has 15 residues. Trimming took off 5 bases at V and 5 bases at J, with 18 bases between the two ends. CDR3: CASSPGLAAGTEAFF. In DNA, the CDR3 is TGTGCCAGCAGCCCAGGACTCGCGGCGGGGACTGAAGCTTTCTTT.

This clone appeared a few times. The chain is built from TRBV6-1 and TRBJ2-6; D may be TRBD1 (5 bases). In germline, CDR1 is MNHNS, CDR2 SASEGT. The CDR3 is made up of 15 amino acids. Trimming pared 9 bases from V and 0 bases from J, leaving 12 bases between. CDR3 in amino acids: CASDSPYSGANVLTF. CDR3 sequence (DNA): TGTGCCAGTGACAGTCCCTACTCTGGGGCCAACGTCCTGACTTTC.

This clone showed up just a few times. The chain joins TRBV29-1 to TRBJ2-3; TRBD1 agrees at 7 bases. Germline loops: CDR1 SQVTM, CDR2 ANQGSEA. V was clipped by 6 bases and J by 2 bases; unmatched bases: 8. The CDR3 runs 14 residues. In nucleotides, the CDR3 is TGCAGCGTAACCCGGGACAGCGCCACAGATACGCAGTATTTT. Amino acids: CSVTRDSATDTQYF.

V gene TRBV7-9 combines with J gene TRBJ1-2; D call uncertain. Germline CDR1 SEHNR, CDR2 FQNEAQ (reference sequence). V dropped 4 bases and J dropped 4 bases, with 19 bases sitting between them. This CDR3 is 16 amino acids long. The CDR3 sequence is CASSSRAPGKAYGYTF. The CDR3 coding sequence is TGTGCCAGCAGCTCCAGAGCACCGGGAAAAGCCTATGGCTACACCTTC.

The chain uses TRBV30 and TRBJ2-2; 7 nucleotides align to TRBD1. V was pared by 1 base and J by 8 bases, with 10 bases of the junction left unmatched. The CDR3 has 15 residues. CDR1 and CDR2 (germline): GTSNPN, SVGIG (reference sequence). CDR3 sequence (DNA): TGTGCCTGGAGTGGTATCCAGGGGGTTTGGGGGGAGCTGTTTTTT. Translation: CAWSGIQGVWGELFF.

This CDR3 reads CASSLWGLVGSEQYF. In DNA form, the CDR3 reads TGTGCCAGCAGTTTATGGGGACTGGTAGGTTCAGAGCAGTACTTC. The V call is TRBV27, the J call TRBJ2-7; D possibly corresponds to TRBD2 (6 bases). This CDR3 spans 15 amino acids. In germline, CDR1 is MNHEY, CDR2 SMNVEV (reference sequence). Between the trimmed V and J ends, which lost 1 base and 7 bases, there was a span of 17 bases.

The chain uses TRBV6-5 and TRBJ2-3; D is possibly TRBD2 (6 bases). V lost 4 bases to trimming and J lost 1 base, with 15 bases between them. The CDR3 loop spans 16 amino acids. Germline-derived CDR1 and CDR2 are MNHEY and SVGAGI. The CDR3 nucleotides read TGTGCCAGCAGTTCTCAGGGAGGTTTAGGCACAGATACGCAGTATTTT. Translated: CASSSQGGLGTDTQYF.

This chain connects TRBV27 to TRBJ1-1; D uncertain. Germline-derived CDR1 and CDR2 are MNHEY and SMNVEV (reference sequence). Trimming shortened V by 4 bases and J by 0 bases, and 9 bases separated the two germline ends. This CDR3 spans 14 amino acids. CDR3 in amino acids: CASSWWAMNTEAFF. In nucleotides, the CDR3 is TGTGCCAGCAGTTGGTGGGCTATGAACACTGAAGCTTTCTTT.